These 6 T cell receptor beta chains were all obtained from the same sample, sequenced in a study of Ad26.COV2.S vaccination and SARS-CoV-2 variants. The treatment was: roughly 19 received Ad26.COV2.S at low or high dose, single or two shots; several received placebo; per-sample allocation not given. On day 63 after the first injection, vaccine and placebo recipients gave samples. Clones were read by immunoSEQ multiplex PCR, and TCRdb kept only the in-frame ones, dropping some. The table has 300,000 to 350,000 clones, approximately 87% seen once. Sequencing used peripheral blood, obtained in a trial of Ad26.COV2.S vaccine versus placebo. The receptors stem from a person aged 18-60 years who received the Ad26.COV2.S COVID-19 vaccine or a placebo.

The CDR3 protein is CASSLSPQVRINPGELFF. CDR3 coding DNA: TGTGCCAGCAGCTTGAGTCCACAGGTTCGGATCAATCCCGGGGAGCTGTTTTTT. The chain joins TRBV5-6 to TRBJ2-2; possible D gene TRBD1, 5 bases. Per the germline V gene, CDR1 is SGHDT and CDR2 is YYEEEE. CDR3 length: 18 residues. The V gene lost 1 base and the J gene lost 6 bases, with 22 bases spanning the gap.

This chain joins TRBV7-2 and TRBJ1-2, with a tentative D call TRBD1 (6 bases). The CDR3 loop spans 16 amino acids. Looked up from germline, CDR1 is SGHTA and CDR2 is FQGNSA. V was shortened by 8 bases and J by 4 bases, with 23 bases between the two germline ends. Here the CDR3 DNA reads TGTGCCAGCCAGCAGGCTGTGGGGGCGCGCGGCTATGGCTACACCTTC. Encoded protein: CASQQAVGARGYGYTF.

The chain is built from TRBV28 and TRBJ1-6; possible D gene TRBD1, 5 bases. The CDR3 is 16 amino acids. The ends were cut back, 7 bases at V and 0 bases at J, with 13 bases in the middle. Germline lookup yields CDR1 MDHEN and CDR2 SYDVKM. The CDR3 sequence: CASIPGGSSYNSPLHF. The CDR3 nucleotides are TGTGCCAGCATACCGGGGGGGAGCTCCTATAATTCACCCCTCCACTTT.

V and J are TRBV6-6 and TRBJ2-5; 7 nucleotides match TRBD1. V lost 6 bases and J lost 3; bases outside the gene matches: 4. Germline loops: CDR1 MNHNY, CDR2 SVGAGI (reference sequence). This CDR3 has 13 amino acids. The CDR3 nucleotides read TGTGCCAGCAGGAATACAGGGGAAGAGACCCAGTACTTC. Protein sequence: CASRNTGEETQYF.

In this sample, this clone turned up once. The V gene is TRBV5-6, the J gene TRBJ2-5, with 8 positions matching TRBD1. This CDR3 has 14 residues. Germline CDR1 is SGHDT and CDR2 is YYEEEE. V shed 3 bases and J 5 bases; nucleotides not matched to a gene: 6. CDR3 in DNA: TGTGCCAGCAGCTCCCTGACAGGGGTGGAGACCCAGTACTTC. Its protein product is CASSSLTGVETQYF.

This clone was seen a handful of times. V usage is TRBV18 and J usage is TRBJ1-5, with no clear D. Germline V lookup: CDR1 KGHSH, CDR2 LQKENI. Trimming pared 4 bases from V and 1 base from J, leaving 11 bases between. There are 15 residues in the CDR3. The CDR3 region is CASSQGTGSNQPQHF. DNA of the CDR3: TGTGCCAGCTCACAGGGTACCGGCAGCAATCAGCCCCAGCATTTT. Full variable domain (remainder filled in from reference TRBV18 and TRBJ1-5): NAGVMQNPRHLVRRRGQEARLRCSPMKGHSHVYWYRQLPEEGLKFMVYLQKENIIDESGMPKERFSAEFPKEGPSILRIQQVVRGDSAAYFCASSQGTGSNQPQHFGDGTRLSIL.